This T cell receptor (beta chain) was profiled in a study of identical twins. The ends were cut back, 2 bases at V and 2 bases at J, with 5 bases in the middle. The CDR3 covers 13 residues. The germline V gene has CDR1 MNHEY and CDR2 SVGAGI. Regarding the study as a whole: The study found that models underestimated out-of-frame TCR alpha sharing in monozygotic twins. A partial confounding effect on zero-insertion analyses could come from invariant MAIT and iNKT cells. While abundant cord blood beta clonotypes carried fewer insertions, memory repertoires showed no such pattern.

Every sampled donor was Caucasian and healthy. TCRdb re-called the 5' RACE reads with MiXCR, one entry per CDR3 protein. The table lists around 470,000 distinct CDR3 sequences, approximately 14% of them singletons. A remark on this clonotype: Its antigen is undetermined.

This sample also belongs to another study, concerning yellow fever vaccine responses in identical twins.

Source material: CD4+ T cells sorted from blood. This chain uses TRBV6-5 with TRBJ2-3; D ambiguous. The receptor was derived from a woman aged 18-29 years in good health. The CDR3 nucleotides read TGTGCCAGCAGTTACGACCACACAGATACGCAGTATTTT. Amino acid sequence: CASSYDHTDTQYF.